These 24 T cell receptor beta chains were all obtained from the same sample, sequenced in a study of T cell responses to AZD1222 COVID-19 vaccine. Sequencing was performed with immunoSEQ multiplex PCR; in TCRdb, only in-frame clones are kept and a portion is missing. This table holds about 140,000 clones, around 92% found once. The material sequenced was peripheral blood, taken on day 0 of AZD1222 vaccination. The receptors originated from an adult in good health.

CDR3: CASSSGRGGSYGYTF. The CDR3 nucleotides read TGTGCCAGCAGCTCGGGCCGAGGGGGTAGCTATGGCTACACCTTC. This chain connects TRBV5-4 to TRBJ1-2, with a tentative D call TRBD1 (6 bases). The V end lost 3 bases, the J end lost 4 bases, and 16 bases lay between the germline ends. This CDR3 spans 15 amino acids. Germline loops: CDR1 SGHNT, CDR2 YYREEE (reference sequence).

The rearrangement joins TRBV11-1 to TRBJ2-5; maybe TRBD2 (5 bases). V was trimmed by 5 bases and J by 1 base, leaving 14 bases between them. Germline V gives CDR1 SGHAT, CDR2 FQDESV (reference sequence). The CDR3 contains 15 residues. Written as DNA, the CDR3 is TGTGCCAGCAGCCACCAAGGACTCCGCCAAGAGACCCAGTACTTC. Residues: CASSHQGLRQETQYF.

The J gene is TRBJ2-7, the V gene TRBV25-1; D perhaps matches TRBD1 (5 bases). The germline gives CDR1 MGHDK, CDR2 SYGVNS. V was pared by 1 base and J by 0 bases, with 10 bases between. The CDR3 length is 15 residues. CDR3 DNA sequence: TGTGCCAGCAGTGAATGGGGCCAGGGCTCCTACGAGCAGTACTTC. Protein product: CASSEWGQGSYEQYF.

The chain couples TRBV5-6 to TRBJ1-1, with 7 bases identical to TRBD1. This CDR3 region has 16 residues. Germline V gene sequence: CDR1 SGHDT, CDR2 YYEEEE. V lost 4 bases to trimming and J lost 5 bases; unmatched junction nucleotides: 14. In DNA form, the CDR3 reads TGTGCCAGCAGCCGTTTGCACCCGGGCAGGGGGACTGAAGCTTTCTTT. The encoded protein is CASSRLHPGRGTEAFF.

The chain employs TRBV28 and TRBJ2-1, with 8 bases aligning to TRBD2. The junction had 10 bases not matched to a gene; V was cut back by 6 bases and J by 6 bases. CDR1 is MDHEN and CDR2 is SYDVKM in the germline V gene. There are 15 residues in the CDR3. CDR3 DNA sequence: TGTGCCAGCAGACCTTATAGCGGGAATAGCAATGAGCAGTTCTTC. Its translation is CASRPYSGNSNEQFF.

The J gene is TRBJ1-2, the V gene TRBV7-8, with a possible D match to TRBD1 (6 bases). Trimming removed 0 bases from V and 5 bases from J, with 10 bases in between. The CDR3 length is 14 residues. Germline values: CDR1 SGHVS, CDR2 FQNEAQ. The CDR3 coding sequence is TGTGCCAGCAGCTTAGCACAGGGAAGATATGGCTACACCTTC. Translation gives CASSLAQGRYGYTF.

The chain has TRBV6-5 and TRBJ1-6; perhaps TRBD1 as D (6 bases). Between the trimmed V and J ends, which lost 8 bases and 6 bases, there was a span of 14 bases. Germline values: CDR1 MNHEY, CDR2 SVGAGI. CDR3 length: 14 residues. The CDR3 sequence: CASEAGASNSPLHF. The DNA for the CDR3 is TGTGCCAGCGAGGCAGGGGCTAGTAATTCACCCCTCCACTTT.

The V call is TRBV30, the J call TRBJ1-4; D possibly corresponds to TRBD1 (5 bases). Trimming pared 5 bases from V and 6 bases from J, leaving 10 bases between. The CDR3 runs to 12 residues. Germline assignment: CDR1 GTSNPN and CDR2 SVGIG (reference sequence). In DNA, the CDR3 is TGTGCCTGGGGGGGATTCGATGAAAAACTGTTTTTT. As protein: CAWGGFDEKLFF.

The gene calls are TRBV28 and TRBJ2-7; 7 bases are a match to TRBD1. The CDR3 has 14 amino acids. Trimming cost V 2 bases and J 4 bases; bases outside gene matches: 5. Germline V lookup: CDR1 MDHEN, CDR2 SYDVKM. CDR3 amino acids: CASSLDDRVYEQYF. In DNA, the CDR3 is TGTGCCAGCAGTTTAGACGACAGGGTGTACGAGCAGTACTTC.

The CDR3 is CASSQLAGAPYEQYF. DNA of the CDR3: TGTGCCAGCAGTCAACTAGCGGGAGCCCCCTACGAGCAGTACTTC. V gene TRBV6-1 combines with J gene TRBJ2-7; TRBD2 matches at 11 bases. V lost 5 bases, J lost 2 bases, and 5 bases stayed unmatched. From germline, CDR1 is MNHNS and CDR2 SASEGT. The CDR3 runs 15 residues.

This clone appeared once. The J gene is TRBJ2-2, the V gene TRBV28; TRBD2 agrees at 8 bases. Germline CDR1 and CDR2: MDHEN and SYDVKM. The CDR3 has 14 amino acids. Losses at the gene ends were 8 bases for V and 8 bases for J; bases not matched to a gene: 10. As DNA, the CDR3 is TGTGCCAGCTTTCGACTAGCGACCGTAGGGGAGCTGTTTTTT. This translates into CASFRLATVGELFF. Drawing the rest from reference TRBV28 and TRBJ2-2, the complete variable domain is DVKVTQSSRYLVKRTGEKVFLECVQDMDHENMFWYRQDPGLGLRLIYFSYDVKMKEKGDIPEGYSVSREKKERFSLILESASTNQTSMYLCASFRLATVGELFFGEGSRLTVL.

The genes are TRBV24-1 and TRBJ2-1; 11 bases match TRBD2. CDR3 length equals 15 residues. V shed 0 bases, J shed 13 bases, and the junction held 7 bases outside the gene matches. Germline V gives CDR1 KGHDR, CDR2 SFDVKD. Here the CDR3 DNA reads TGTGCCACCAGTGATTTGCGACTAGCGGGGAGCCGACAGTTCTTC. This sequence encodes CATSDLRLAGSRQFF.

This chain joins TRBV19 and TRBJ1-2; D is possibly TRBD1 (5 bases). The V end was cut by 3 bases, the J end by 3 bases, with 11 bases between. Germline lookup yields CDR1 LNHDA and CDR2 SQIVND (reference sequence). This CDR3 spans 14 amino acids. The CDR3 region is CASSITPRDYGYTF. CDR3 sequence (DNA): TGTGCCAGTAGTATCACCCCCAGGGACTATGGCTACACCTTC. The full variable domain, its missing parts supplied by reference TRBV19 and TRBJ1-2, is DGGITQSPKYLFRKEGQNVTLSCEQNLNHDAMYWYRQDPGQGLRLIYYSQIVNDFQKGDIAEGYSVSREKKESFPLTVTSAQKNPTAFYLCASSITPRDYGYTFGSGTRLTVV.

This chain connects TRBV13 to TRBJ1-2, with 8 bases aligning to TRBD1. CDR3 length: 14 amino acids. With 4 bases clipped from V and 4 bases from J, the junction kept 5 bases outside the gene matches. CDR1 is PRHDT and CDR2 is FYEKMQ in the germline V gene (reference sequence). The CDR3 nucleotides are TGTGCCAGCAGCTCGGGACAGGATTTCTATGGCTACACCTTC. Translating gives CASSSGQDFYGYTF.

The sample holds one count of this clone. The chain combines TRBV5-6 with TRBJ1-1; 10 nucleotides match TRBD1. This CDR3 comprises 13 residues. Trimming cost V 3 bases and J 7 bases; bases outside gene matches: 3. Germline assignment: CDR1 SGHDT and CDR2 YYEEEE. The CDR3 coding sequence is TGTGCCAGCAGCTCAGGGGACAGGGGTGAAGCTTTCTTT. This encodes CASSSGDRGEAFF.

This rearrangement joins TRBV11-2 to TRBJ1-4; possible D gene TRBD1, 5 bases. The CDR3 runs to 15 residues. CDR1 is SGHAT and CDR2 is FQNNGV in the germline V gene. V lost 2 bases and J lost 5, with 12 bases in between. The CDR3 sequence: CASSLTISGNEKLFF. CDR3 nucleotides: TGTGCCAGCAGCTTAACTATATCAGGGAATGAAAAACTGTTTTTT.

The CDR3 here is CASRTRTNQPQHF. The CDR3 coding sequence is TGTGCCAGCAGAACCAGAACGAATCAGCCCCAGCATTTT. The rearrangement links TRBV6-5 to TRBJ1-5; D unclear. Trimming removed 6 bases at V and 4 bases at J, with 10 bases between. The length of the CDR3 is 13 residues. The germline V gene has CDR1 MNHEY and CDR2 SVGAGI.

V is TRBV5-1 and J is TRBJ2-2; 8 positions agree with TRBD1. Losses at the gene ends were 4 bases for V and 9 bases for J; bases not matched to a gene: 8. The germline gives CDR1 SGHRS, CDR2 YFSETQ. The CDR3 is made up of 14 amino acids. CDR3 sequence: CASSKDRVDRELFF. DNA for the CDR3: TGCGCCAGCAGCAAGGACAGGGTGGATCGGGAGCTGTTTTTT.

This clone was seen once. The chain joins TRBV6-1 to TRBJ1-5, with 8 positions matching TRBD1. This CDR3 has 15 amino acids. Germline values: CDR1 MNHNS, CDR2 SASEGT. Germline trimming cut 6 bases from V and 2 bases from J; bases unmatched to any gene: 6. The CDR3 loop is CASSQGGQGNQPQHF. In DNA form, the CDR3 reads TGTGCCAGCAGCCAGGGGGGACAGGGCAATCAGCCCCAGCATTTT.

V is TRBV5-6 and J is TRBJ1-4; no definite D call. CDR1 SGHDT and CDR2 YYEEEE come from the germline V gene. Trimming left V 4 bases short and J 0 bases short, with 19 bases between. The CDR3 covers 18 residues. CDR3 amino acids: CASSISPFGLATNEKLFF. CDR3 coding DNA: TGTGCCAGCAGCATAAGTCCTTTTGGACTTGCAACTAATGAAAAACTGTTTTTT.

The chain has TRBV15 and TRBJ2-7; the D gene is possibly TRBD1 (5 bases). Germline CDR1 is LNHNV and CDR2 is YYDKDF (reference sequence). Trimming took off 0 bases at V and 4 bases at J, with 10 bases between the two ends. This CDR3 contains 14 residues. The CDR3 coding sequence is TGTGCCACCAGCAGAGATGGGGCAGGATACGAGCAGTACTTC. It encodes CATSRDGAGYEQYF.

The V call is TRBV19, the J call TRBJ1-1; D remains ambiguous. The CDR3 loop spans 14 amino acids. V lost 3 bases to trimming and J lost 5 bases, with 13 bases between them. Germline CDR1 reads LNHDA; CDR2 reads SQIVND (reference sequence). CDR3 sequence reads: CASSIVVGWTEAFF. CDR3 coding DNA: TGTGCCAGTAGTATTGTAGTCGGGTGGACTGAAGCTTTCTTT.

This chain joins TRBV4-3 and TRBJ2-5, with 11 nucleotides matching TRBD2. Germline CDR1 and CDR2: LGHNA and YSLEER. With 4 bases clipped from V and 0 bases from J, the junction kept 1 base outside the gene matches. This CDR3 has 15 amino acids. The CDR3 bases are TGCGCCAGCAGCCGGACTAGCGGGTACCAAGAGACCCAGTACTTC. Encoded protein: CASSRTSGYQETQYF.

The J gene is TRBJ1-1, the V gene TRBV18; D call uncertain. This CDR3 is 14 amino acids long. CDR1 KGHSH and CDR2 LQKENI come from the germline V gene. V was pared by 6 bases and J by 0 bases, with 11 bases between. CDR3 DNA: TGTGCCAGCTCCATAATAGGGTTGAACACTGAAGCTTTCTTT. Its protein product is CASSIIGLNTEAFF.